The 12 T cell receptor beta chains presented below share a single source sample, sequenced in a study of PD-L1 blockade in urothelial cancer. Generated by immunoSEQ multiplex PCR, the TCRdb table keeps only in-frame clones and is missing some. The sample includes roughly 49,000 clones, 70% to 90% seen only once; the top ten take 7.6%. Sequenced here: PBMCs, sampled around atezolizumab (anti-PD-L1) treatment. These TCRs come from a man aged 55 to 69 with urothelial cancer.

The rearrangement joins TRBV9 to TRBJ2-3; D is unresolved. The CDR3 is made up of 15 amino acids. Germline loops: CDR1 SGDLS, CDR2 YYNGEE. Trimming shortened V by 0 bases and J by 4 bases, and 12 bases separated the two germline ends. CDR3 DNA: TGTGCCAGCAGCGTAGAGAGTTTTTCGGCAGATACGCAGTATTTT. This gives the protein CASSVESFSADTQYF.

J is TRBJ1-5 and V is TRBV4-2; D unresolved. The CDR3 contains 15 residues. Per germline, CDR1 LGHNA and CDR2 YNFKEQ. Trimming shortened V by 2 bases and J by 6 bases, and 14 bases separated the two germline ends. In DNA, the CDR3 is TGTGCCAGCAGCCAATACTTGGAGGCGCGTCAGCCCCAGCATTTT. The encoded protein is CASSQYLEARQPQHF.

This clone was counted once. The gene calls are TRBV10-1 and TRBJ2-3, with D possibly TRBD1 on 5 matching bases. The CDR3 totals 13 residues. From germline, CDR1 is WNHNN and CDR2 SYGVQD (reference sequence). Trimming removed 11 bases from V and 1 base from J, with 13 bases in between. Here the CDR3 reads CAASGQRTDTQYF. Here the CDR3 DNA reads TGCGCCGCATCAGGACAACGCACAGATACGCAGTATTTT.

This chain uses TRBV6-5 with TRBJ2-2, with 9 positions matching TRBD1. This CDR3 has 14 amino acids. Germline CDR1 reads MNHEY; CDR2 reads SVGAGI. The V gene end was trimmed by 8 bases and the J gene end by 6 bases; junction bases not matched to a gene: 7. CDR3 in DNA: TGTGCCAGCCAAACAGGGGGCGCTTCCGGGGAGCTGTTTTTT. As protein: CASQTGGASGELFF.

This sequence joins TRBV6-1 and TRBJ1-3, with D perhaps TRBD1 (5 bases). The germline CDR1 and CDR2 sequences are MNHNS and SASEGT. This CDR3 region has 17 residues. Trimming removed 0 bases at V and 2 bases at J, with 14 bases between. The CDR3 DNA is TGTGCCAGCAGTGAAGCTGCGGGGGTAGGGGCTGGAAACACCATATATTTT. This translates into CASSEAAGVGAGNTIYF.

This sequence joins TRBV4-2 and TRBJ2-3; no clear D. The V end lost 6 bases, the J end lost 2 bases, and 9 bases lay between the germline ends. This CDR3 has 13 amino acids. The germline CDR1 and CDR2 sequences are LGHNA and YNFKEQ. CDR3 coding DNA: TGTGCCAGCAGAACAGAGTCCACAGATACGCAGTATTTT. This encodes CASRTESTDTQYF.

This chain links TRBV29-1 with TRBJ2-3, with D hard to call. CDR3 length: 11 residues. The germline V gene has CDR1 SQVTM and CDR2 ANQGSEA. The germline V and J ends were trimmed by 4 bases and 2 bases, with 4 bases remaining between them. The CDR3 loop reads CSVGPTDTQYF. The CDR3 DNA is TGCAGCGTTGGGCCCACAGATACGCAGTATTTT.

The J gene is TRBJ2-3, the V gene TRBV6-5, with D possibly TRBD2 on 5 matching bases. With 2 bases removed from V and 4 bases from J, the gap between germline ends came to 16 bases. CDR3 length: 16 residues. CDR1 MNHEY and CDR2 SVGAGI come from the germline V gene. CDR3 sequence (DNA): TGTGCCAGCAGTTACACCGCCGCGGGTAATCCAGATACGCAGTATTTT. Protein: CASSYTAAGNPDTQYF.

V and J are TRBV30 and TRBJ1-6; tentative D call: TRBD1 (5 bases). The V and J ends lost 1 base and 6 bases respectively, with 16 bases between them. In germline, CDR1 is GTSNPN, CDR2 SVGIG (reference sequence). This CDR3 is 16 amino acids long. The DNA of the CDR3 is TGTGCCTGGAGTGGATCAGGGCCAAATTTTAATTCACCCCTCCACTTT. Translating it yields CAWSGSGPNFNSPLHF.

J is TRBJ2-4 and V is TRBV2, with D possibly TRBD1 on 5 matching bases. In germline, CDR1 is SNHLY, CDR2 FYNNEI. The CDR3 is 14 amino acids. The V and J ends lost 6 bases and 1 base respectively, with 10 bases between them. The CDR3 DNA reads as TGTGCCAGCAGCCTCAGGGTGGCCAAAAACATTCAGTACTTC. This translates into CASSLRVAKNIQYF.

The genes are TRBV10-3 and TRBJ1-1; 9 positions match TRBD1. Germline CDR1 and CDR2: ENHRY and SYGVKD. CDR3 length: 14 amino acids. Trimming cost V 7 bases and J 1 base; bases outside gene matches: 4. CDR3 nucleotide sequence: TGTGCCATCACCCCACAGGGGGCGAACACTGAAGCTTTCTTT. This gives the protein CAITPQGANTEAFF.

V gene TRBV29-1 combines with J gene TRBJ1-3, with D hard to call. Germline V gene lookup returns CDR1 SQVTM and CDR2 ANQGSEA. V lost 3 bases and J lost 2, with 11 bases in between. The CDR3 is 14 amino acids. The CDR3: CSVERREAGNTIYF. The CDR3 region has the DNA TGCAGCGTTGAGAGGAGGGAGGCTGGAAACACCATATATTTT.